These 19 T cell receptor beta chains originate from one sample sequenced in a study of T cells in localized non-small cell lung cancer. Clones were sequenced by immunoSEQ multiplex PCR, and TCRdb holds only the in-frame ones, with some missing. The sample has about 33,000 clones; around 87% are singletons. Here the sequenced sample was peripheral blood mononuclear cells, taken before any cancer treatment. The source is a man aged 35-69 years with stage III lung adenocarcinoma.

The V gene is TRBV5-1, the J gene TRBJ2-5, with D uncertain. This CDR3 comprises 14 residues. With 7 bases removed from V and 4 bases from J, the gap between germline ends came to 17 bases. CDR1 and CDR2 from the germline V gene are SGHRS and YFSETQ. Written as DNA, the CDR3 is TGCGCCAGCCAAAAGGACGTTATGGGAGAGACCCAGTACTTC. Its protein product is CASQKDVMGETQYF.

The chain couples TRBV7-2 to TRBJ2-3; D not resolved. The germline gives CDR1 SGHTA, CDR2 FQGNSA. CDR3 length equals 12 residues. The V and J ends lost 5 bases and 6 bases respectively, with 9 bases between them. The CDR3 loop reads CASSPPVDTQYF. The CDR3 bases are TGTGCCAGCAGCCCTCCAGTGGATACGCAGTATTTT.

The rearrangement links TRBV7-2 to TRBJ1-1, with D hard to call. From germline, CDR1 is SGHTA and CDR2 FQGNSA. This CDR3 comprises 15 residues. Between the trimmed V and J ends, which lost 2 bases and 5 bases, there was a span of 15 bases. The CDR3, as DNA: TGTGCCAGCAGCTTAAAGGTAGGGTGGAAGACTGAAGCTTTCTTT. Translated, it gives CASSLKVGWKTEAFF.

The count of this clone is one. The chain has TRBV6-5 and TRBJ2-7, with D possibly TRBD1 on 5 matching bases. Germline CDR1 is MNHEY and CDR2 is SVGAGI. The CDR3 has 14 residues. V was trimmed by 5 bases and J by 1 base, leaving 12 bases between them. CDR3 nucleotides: TGTGCCAGCAGTACGTCCCGGACATCCTACGAGCAGTACTTC. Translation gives CASSTSRTSYEQYF.

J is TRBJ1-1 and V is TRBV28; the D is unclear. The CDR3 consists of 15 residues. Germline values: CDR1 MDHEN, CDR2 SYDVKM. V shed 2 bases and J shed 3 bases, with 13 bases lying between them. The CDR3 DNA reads TGTGCCAGCAGTTTAAGATCAGAGTGGGACACTGAAGCTTTCTTT. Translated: CASSLRSEWDTEAFF.

CDR3 in amino acids: CASSEYRNTEAFF. CDR3 nucleotides: TGTGCCAGCAGTGAATACCGGAACACTGAAGCTTTCTTT. This rearrangement joins TRBV6-1 to TRBJ1-1; D gene unclear. Per the germline V gene, CDR1 is MNHNS and CDR2 is SASEGT. This CDR3 has 13 residues. V shed 2 bases and J shed 1 base, with 5 bases lying between them.

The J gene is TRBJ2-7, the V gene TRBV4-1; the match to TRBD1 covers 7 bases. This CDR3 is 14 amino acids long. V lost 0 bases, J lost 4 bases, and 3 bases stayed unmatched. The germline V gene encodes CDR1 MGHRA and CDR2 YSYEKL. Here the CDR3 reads CASSQDPQGYEQYF. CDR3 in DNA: TGCGCCAGCAGCCAAGATCCACAGGGGTACGAGCAGTACTTC.

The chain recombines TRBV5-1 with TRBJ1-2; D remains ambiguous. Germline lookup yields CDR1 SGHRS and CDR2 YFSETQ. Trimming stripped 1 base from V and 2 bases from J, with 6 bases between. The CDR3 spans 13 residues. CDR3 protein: CASSLSVNYGYTF. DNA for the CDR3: TGCGCCAGCAGCTTGAGTGTGAACTATGGCTACACCTTC.

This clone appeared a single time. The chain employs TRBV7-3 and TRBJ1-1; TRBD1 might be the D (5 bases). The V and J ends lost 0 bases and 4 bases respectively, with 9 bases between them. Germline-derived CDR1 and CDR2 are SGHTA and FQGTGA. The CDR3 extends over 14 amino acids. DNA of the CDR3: TGTGCCAGCAGCTTAACGCAGGGCGGCACTGAAGCTTTCTTT. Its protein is CASSLTQGGTEAFF.

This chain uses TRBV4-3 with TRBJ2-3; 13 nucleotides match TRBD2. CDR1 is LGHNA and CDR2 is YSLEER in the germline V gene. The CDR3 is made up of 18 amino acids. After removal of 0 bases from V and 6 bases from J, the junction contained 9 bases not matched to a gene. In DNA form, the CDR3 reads TGCGCCAGCAGCCAAGATGCGACTAGCGGGGGGAGGGTGGATACGCAGTATTTT. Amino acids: CASSQDATSGGRVDTQYF.

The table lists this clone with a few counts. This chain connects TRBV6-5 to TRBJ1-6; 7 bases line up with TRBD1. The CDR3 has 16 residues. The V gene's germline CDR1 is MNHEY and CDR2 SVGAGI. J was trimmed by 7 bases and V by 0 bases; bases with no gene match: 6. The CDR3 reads CASSYSTGSRNSPLHF. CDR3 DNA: TGTGCCAGCAGTTACTCGACAGGGTCCCGCAATTCACCCCTCCACTTT.

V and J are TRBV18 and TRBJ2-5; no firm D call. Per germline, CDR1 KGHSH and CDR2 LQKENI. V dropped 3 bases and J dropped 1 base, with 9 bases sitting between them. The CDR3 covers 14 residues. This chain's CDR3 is CASSPAVFQETQYF. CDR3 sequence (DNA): TGTGCCAGCTCACCGGCGGTTTTCCAAGAGACCCAGTACTTC.

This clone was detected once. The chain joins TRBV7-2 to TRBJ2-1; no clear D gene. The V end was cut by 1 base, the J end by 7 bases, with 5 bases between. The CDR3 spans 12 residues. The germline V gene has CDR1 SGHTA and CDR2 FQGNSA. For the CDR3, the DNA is TGTGCCAGCAGCTTAGTCCAAAATGAGCAGTTCTTC. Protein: CASSLVQNEQFF.

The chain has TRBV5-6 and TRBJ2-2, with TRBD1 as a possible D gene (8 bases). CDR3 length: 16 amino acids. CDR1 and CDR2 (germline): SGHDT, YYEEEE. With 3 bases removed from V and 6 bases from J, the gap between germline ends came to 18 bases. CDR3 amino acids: CASSWGTGGGPGELFF. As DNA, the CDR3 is TGTGCCAGCAGCTGGGGGACAGGCGGGGGACCCGGGGAGCTGTTTTTT.

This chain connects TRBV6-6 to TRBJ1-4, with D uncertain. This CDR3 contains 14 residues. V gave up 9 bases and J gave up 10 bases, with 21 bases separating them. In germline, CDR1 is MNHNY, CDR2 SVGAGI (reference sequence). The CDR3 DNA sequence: TGTGCCAGTTATTCCCAAAACGGCGCAGGAAAACTGTTTTTT. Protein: CASYSQNGAGKLFF.

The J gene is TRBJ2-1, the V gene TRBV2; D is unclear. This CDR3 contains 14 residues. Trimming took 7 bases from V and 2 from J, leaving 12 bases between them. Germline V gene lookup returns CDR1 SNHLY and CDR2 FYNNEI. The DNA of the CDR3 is TGTGCCAGCACATGGCTATTCGCCTACAATGAGCAGTTCTTC. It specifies CASTWLFAYNEQFF.

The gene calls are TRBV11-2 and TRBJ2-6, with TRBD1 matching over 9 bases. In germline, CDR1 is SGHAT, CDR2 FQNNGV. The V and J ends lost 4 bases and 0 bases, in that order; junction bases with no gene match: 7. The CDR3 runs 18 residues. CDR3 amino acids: CASSSGYRGLSGANVLTF. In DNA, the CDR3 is TGTGCCAGCAGCTCCGGGTACAGGGGGCTCTCTGGGGCCAACGTCCTGACTTTC.

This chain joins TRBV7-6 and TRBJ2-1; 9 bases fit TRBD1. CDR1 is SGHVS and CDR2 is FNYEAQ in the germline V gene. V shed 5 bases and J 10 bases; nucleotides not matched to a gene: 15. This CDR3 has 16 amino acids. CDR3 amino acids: CASSTNRGLGGHEQFF. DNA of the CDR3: TGTGCCAGCAGCACTAACAGGGGGCTAGGCGGCCACGAGCAGTTCTTC.

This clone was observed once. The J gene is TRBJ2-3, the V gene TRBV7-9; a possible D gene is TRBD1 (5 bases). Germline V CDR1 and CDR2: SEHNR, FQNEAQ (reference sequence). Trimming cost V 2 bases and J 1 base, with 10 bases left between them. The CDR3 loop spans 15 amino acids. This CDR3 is CASSLWPRGTDTQYF. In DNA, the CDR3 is TGTGCCAGCAGCTTATGGCCCAGGGGCACAGATACGCAGTATTTT.